A selection of T cell receptor beta chains follows, all from one sample in a study of T cell repertoires in cytomegalovirus infection. TCRdb reprocessed the reads via MiXCR and lists one record per CDR3 protein. The table includes hundreds of thousands of distinct CDR3 sequences, approximately 8.9% detected once. Sequencing was performed on PBMCs. The receptors were sampled from a human donor in good health (CMV status not recorded). Some clones in this sample may be carry-over from other donors' samples. Each CDR3 is given with its conserved first and last residue. A D gene is named only where the DNA matches it firmly. Some rows mark clone size as missing; the rest say once, few, many or name a class of expanded clone.

>TRBV15|TRBJ2-7|-|many
CATSRAGLEQYF
TGTGCCACCAGCAGAGCTGGTTTGGAGCAGTACTTC
>TRBV27|TRBJ2-3|-|-
CASSGDIGITDTQYF
TGTGCCAGCAGTGGAGACATAGGAATCACAGATACGCAGTATTTT
>TRBV6-5|TRBJ2-7|-|many
CASSYGFNGGTYEQYF
TGTGCCAGCAGTTACGGCTTTAATGGGGGAACCTACGAGCAGTACTTC
>TRBV23-1|TRBJ2-2|-|many
CASSQSVNLRGLTGELFF
TGCGCCAGCAGTCAATCGGTCAATCTCAGGGGACTCACCGGGGAGCTGTTTTTT
>TRBV7-9|TRBJ2-4|TRBD1|many
CASSPGTGVAKNIQYF
TGTGCCAGCAGCCCTGGGACAGGGGTAGCCAAAAACATTCAGTACTTC
>TRBV7-2|TRBJ2-5|-|few
CASSEDWGETQYF
TGTGCCAGCAGCGAAGATTGGGGAGAGACCCAGTACTTC
>TRBV7-9|TRBJ1-1|TRBD1|many
CASSLGTGGNTEAFF
TGTGCCAGCAGCTTGGGGACAGGGGGCAACACTGAAGCTTTCTTT
>TRBV2|TRBJ2-1|-|few
CASNPDTYNEQFF
TGTGCCAGCAATCCAGATACCTACAATGAGCAGTTCTTC
>TRBV15|TRBJ1-3|-|-
CATSRDLASSGNTIYF
TGTGCCACCAGCAGAGATCTCGCTAGCTCTGGAAACACCATATATTTT
>TRBV20-1|TRBJ1-2|TRBD1|many
CSARGPKTGGAGGYTF
TGCAGTGCTAGAGGCCCTAAGACAGGGGGCGCGGGAGGCTACACCTTC
>TRBV28|TRBJ1-6|TRBD1|many
CASSLRGQSYNSPLHF
TGTGCCAGCAGTTTGAGGGGACAGTCCTATAATTCACCCCTCCACTTT
>TRBV20-1|TRBJ2-1|TRBD2|-
CSATRLAGAVRTYNEQFF
TGCAGTGCTACCCGACTAGCGGGAGCCGTCAGAACGTACAATGAGCAGTTCTTC
>TRBV12-3/TRBV12-4|TRBJ2-5|-|-
CASSFRTVSQETQYF
TGTGCCAGCAGTTTCAGGACGGTATCTCAAGAGACCCAGTACTTC
>TRBV9|TRBJ2-3|-|-
CASSVLGDLTDTQYF
TGTGCCAGCAGCGTATTAGGGGACCTCACAGATACGCAGTATTTT